Presented here are 20 T cell receptor beta chains from one specimen sequenced in a study of control samples from healthy donors and cancer patients. Profiled with immunoSEQ multiplex PCR; TCRdb holds only in-frame clones, not every one. The repertoire holds 150,000 to 200,000 clones, almost 90% seen once, with about 1.4% in the top ten. Sequencing was performed on blood. The receptors here all came from a woman in her fifties or sixties in good health.

The rearrangement links TRBV4-2 to TRBJ2-1; 9 bases fit TRBD2. The CDR3 sequence is 15 residues long. Germline CDR1 reads LGHNA; CDR2 reads YNFKEQ. Trimming at V came to 1 base and at J to 8 bases, leaving 6 bases not matched to a gene. In nucleotides, the CDR3 is TGTGCCAGCAGCCAAGTTGCGGGAGGGTTAGATGAGCAGTTCTTC. Encoded protein: CASSQVAGGLDEQFF.

The chain uses TRBV5-1 and TRBJ2-3; 7 nucleotides agree with TRBD2. The germline V gene encodes CDR1 SGHRS and CDR2 YFSETQ. V trimming: 2 bases; J trimming: 4 bases; junction bases outside the gene matches: 1. This CDR3 contains 13 residues. The CDR3 here is CASSLGLADTQYF. The CDR3 DNA follows: TGCGCCAGCAGCTTAGGACTAGCAGATACGCAGTATTTT.

The V call is TRBV19, the J call TRBJ1-5; D gene uncertain. The ends were cut back, 5 bases at V and 4 bases at J, with 12 bases in the middle. The germline CDR1 and CDR2 sequences are LNHDA and SQIVND (reference sequence). The CDR3 loop spans 14 amino acids. The CDR3 DNA sequence: TGTGCCAGTAGTCTTGGGCAGTTTAATCAGCCCCAGCATTTT. This gives the protein CASSLGQFNQPQHF.

V gene TRBV7-2 combines with J gene TRBJ1-1; 10 bases are a match to TRBD1. From germline, CDR1 is SGHTA and CDR2 FQGNSA. There are 13 residues in the CDR3. J lost 4 bases, V lost 6 bases, and 2 bases had no gene match. DNA of the CDR3: TGTGCCAGCAGGGACAGGGGGAGCACTGAAGCTTTCTTT. It encodes CASRDRGSTEAFF.

The chain carries TRBV6-2 or TRBV6-3 and TRBJ1-5, with D maybe TRBD1 (6 bases). This CDR3 has 16 amino acids. Trimming pared 5 bases from V and 3 bases from J, leaving 17 bases between. The germline V gene encodes CDR1 MNHEY and CDR2 SVGEGT. CDR3 protein: CASSLRTGHTNQPQHF. CDR3 DNA: TGTGCCAGCAGTCTCCGCACGGGACACACCAATCAGCCCCAGCATTTT.

The CDR3 coding sequence is TGTGCCAGCAGCCAAGAGGAGACCCAGTACTTC. It yields the protein CASSQEETQYF. This chain links TRBV2 with TRBJ2-5, with no clear D. The germline gives CDR1 SNHLY, CDR2 FYNNEI. The CDR3 has 11 amino acids. V was shortened by 6 bases and J by 5 bases, with 7 bases between the two germline ends.

The chain couples TRBV18 to TRBJ2-1; D is possibly TRBD2 (6 bases). The CDR3 totals 15 residues. V lost 2 bases and J 4 bases, leaving 12 bases between the germline ends. Germline values: CDR1 KGHSH, CDR2 LQKENI. This CDR3 reads CASSPGLPPYNEQFF. Here the CDR3 DNA reads TGTGCCAGCTCACCAGGACTACCTCCTTACAATGAGCAGTTCTTC.

The chain combines TRBV6-6 with TRBJ2-7; 8 nucleotides agree with TRBD1. This CDR3 spans 14 amino acids. CDR1 MNHNY and CDR2 SVGAGI come from the germline V gene (reference sequence). Trimming at V came to 4 bases and at J to 4 bases, leaving 6 bases not matched to a gene. CDR3 in amino acids: CASSSTDREYEQYF. The CDR3 DNA reads as TGTGCCAGCAGTTCCACGGACAGGGAGTACGAGCAGTACTTC.

J is TRBJ2-3 and V is TRBV7-3, with D tentatively TRBD1 or TRBD2 (5 bases each). The CDR3 covers 14 residues. Germline V CDR1 and CDR2: SGHTA, FQGTGA. V lost 5 bases and J 1 base, leaving 10 bases between the germline ends. In DNA, the CDR3 is TGTGCCAGCAGCACGATGGGGGGCACAGATACGCAGTATTTT. As protein: CASSTMGGTDTQYF.

This clone was seen once. The V and J genes are TRBV25-1 and TRBJ2-7, with 8 bases identical to TRBD1. The junction had 9 bases not matched to a gene; V was cut back by 7 bases and J by 1 base. Per germline, CDR1 MGHDK and CDR2 SYGVNS. The CDR3 loop spans 15 amino acids. CDR3 in DNA: TGTGCCAGCAAGCTTGGGCAGGGGGCATCCTACGAGCAGTACTTC. Protein sequence: CASKLGQGASYEQYF.

The chain couples TRBV5-1 to TRBJ1-2, with D perhaps TRBD1 (5 bases). Trimming stripped 4 bases from V and 6 bases from J, with 13 bases between. Germline CDR1 reads SGHRS; CDR2 reads YFSETQ. The CDR3 totals 13 residues. As DNA, the CDR3 is TGCGCCAGCAGCATTGCCAGGGATAATGGCTACACCTTC. Protein: CASSIARDNGYTF.

This clone was seen more than once but under ten times. V usage is TRBV2 and J usage is TRBJ2-4; D is perhaps TRBD1 (5 bases). Germline V gene data show CDR1 as SNHLY and CDR2 as FYNNEI. V lost 2 bases and J lost 6, with 11 bases in between. This CDR3 is 14 amino acids long. This chain's CDR3 is CASSEYLRGNIQYF. The DNA for the CDR3 is TGTGCCAGCAGTGAATACTTAAGGGGAAACATTCAGTACTTC.

The chain recombines TRBV2 with TRBJ1-1; 7 nucleotides match TRBD1. Germline V lookup: CDR1 SNHLY, CDR2 FYNNEI. The CDR3 has 12 residues. Trimming cost V 4 bases and J 6 bases; bases outside gene matches: 2. Here the CDR3 DNA reads TGTGCCAGCAGTGGACAGGGTTCTGAAGCTTTCTTT. As protein: CASSGQGSEAFF.

The genes are TRBV7-2 and TRBJ2-7, with 11 bases fitting TRBD1. Germline-derived CDR1 and CDR2 are SGHTA and FQGNSA. The junction had 4 bases not matched to a gene; V was cut back by 3 bases and J by 3 bases. The CDR3 sequence is 15 residues long. The CDR3 is CASSLLGTGGYEQYF. CDR3 coding DNA: TGTGCCAGCAGCTTGCTCGGGACAGGGGGCTACGAGCAGTACTTC.

V and J are TRBV6-5 and TRBJ2-6, with D perhaps matching TRBD1 (6 bases). Trimming shortened V by 4 bases and J by 0 bases, and 10 bases separated the two germline ends. The CDR3 contains 16 residues. Germline V gives CDR1 MNHEY, CDR2 SVGAGI. This chain's CDR3 is CASSWDILSGANVLTF. The CDR3 bases are TGTGCCAGCAGTTGGGACATACTCTCTGGGGCCAACGTCCTGACTTTC.

The chain's CDR3 is CASSLAKGDGNTIYF. CDR3 bases: TGCGCCAGCAGCTTGGCCAAGGGGGACGGAAACACCATATATTTT. This chain uses TRBV5-1 with TRBJ1-3; tentative D call: TRBD1 (6 bases). This CDR3 region has 15 residues. Trimming left V 0 bases short and J 4 bases short, with 11 bases between. CDR1 SGHRS and CDR2 YFSETQ come from the germline V gene.

The chain recombines TRBV9 with TRBJ1-2; TRBD1 matches at 10 bases. This CDR3 comprises 15 residues. J gave up 4 bases and V 2 bases, and 5 bases lay outside the gene matches. Germline values: CDR1 SGDLS, CDR2 YYNGEE. Here the CDR3 reads CASSVGTGDVYGYTF. The CDR3 nucleotides are TGTGCCAGCAGCGTCGGGACAGGGGATGTCTATGGCTACACCTTC.

The chain joins TRBV7-2 to TRBJ2-5; no clear D. CDR3 length: 16 residues. CDR1 SGHTA and CDR2 FQGNSA come from the germline V gene. The V end was cut by 0 bases, the J end by 0 bases, with 11 bases between. CDR3 in amino acids: CASSLAPMGDQETQYF. The CDR3 DNA reads as TGTGCCAGCAGCTTAGCCCCCATGGGCGACCAAGAGACCCAGTACTTC.

The J gene is TRBJ1-1, the V gene TRBV20-1; no clear D gene. The CDR3 loop spans 12 amino acids. V lost 3 bases, J lost 8 bases, and 13 bases lay in between. Germline V gene lookup returns CDR1 DFQATT and CDR2 SNEGSKA (reference sequence). The CDR3 nucleotides read TGCAGTGCTAGTGAGGGAGCACGAGAAGCTTTCTTT. This gives the protein CSASEGAREAFF.

The chain carries TRBV9 and TRBJ2-7, with D perhaps assigned TRBD1 or TRBD2 (6 bases each). Looked up from germline, CDR1 is SGDLS and CDR2 is YYNGEE. The CDR3 consists of 14 residues. The V gene lost 3 bases and the J gene lost 5 bases, with 15 bases spanning the gap. CDR3 bases: TGTGCCAGCAGCGCGGGGGACAAATCAGACGAGCAGTACTTC. This translates into CASSAGDKSDEQYF.